This paragraph covers one T cell receptor beta chain sequence. Its target is not known. Trimming left V 5 bases short and J 3 bases short, with 14 bases between. The germline gives CDR1 MDHEN, CDR2 SYDVKM. CDR3 length: 14 residues. The entry originates in a study of blood T cells in healthy people across ages. Study results and caveats: Among long-lived donors, naive CD4+ cells were more numerous and diversity higher than in aged donors. Per million T cells, TCR beta diversity dropped about linearly as age rose.

A second PCR, run for about 6 to 11 cycles, used a sample-barcoded 5' primer plus a J-beta primer mix. Each CDR3 protein gets one entry after TCRdb re-called the 5' RACE reads with MiXCR. The sample contains some 850,000 distinct CDR3 sequences, roughly 24% of which appear only once. This sample was shared with a second study, whose subject was T cells of mothers and their children. That source reports: In both related and unrelated pairs, TCR recombination output is shaped similarly by thymic selection. A slight, non-significant increase in overlap was found for related mother-child pairs relative to unrelated pairs.

The genes are TRBV28 and TRBJ2-7; unclear D gene. The origin of this receptor is a boy aged 5 to 17 in good health. The sequenced sample was blood. The CDR3 reads CASSTPGQRYEQYF. CDR3 DNA: TGTGCCAGCAGTACCCCCGGGCAGCGCTACGAGCAGTACTTC.